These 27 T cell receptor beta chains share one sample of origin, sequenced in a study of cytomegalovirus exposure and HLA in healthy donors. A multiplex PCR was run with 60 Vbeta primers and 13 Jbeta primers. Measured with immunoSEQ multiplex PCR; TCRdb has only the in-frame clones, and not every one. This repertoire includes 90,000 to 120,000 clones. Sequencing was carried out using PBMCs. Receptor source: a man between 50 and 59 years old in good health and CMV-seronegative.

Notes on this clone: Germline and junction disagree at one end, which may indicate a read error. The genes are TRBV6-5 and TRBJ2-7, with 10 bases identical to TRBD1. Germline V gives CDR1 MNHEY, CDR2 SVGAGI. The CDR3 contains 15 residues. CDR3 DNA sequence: TGTGCCAGCAGTGACTCCGGGACAGGGGTCTACGAGCAGTACTTC. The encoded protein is CASSDSGTGVYEQYF.

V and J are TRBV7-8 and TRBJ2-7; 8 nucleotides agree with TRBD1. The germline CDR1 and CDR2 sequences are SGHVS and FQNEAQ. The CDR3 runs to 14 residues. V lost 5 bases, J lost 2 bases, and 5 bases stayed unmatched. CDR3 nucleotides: TGTGCCAGCAGCACGGACAGGGCGGCCTACGAGCAGTACTTC. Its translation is CASSTDRAAYEQYF.

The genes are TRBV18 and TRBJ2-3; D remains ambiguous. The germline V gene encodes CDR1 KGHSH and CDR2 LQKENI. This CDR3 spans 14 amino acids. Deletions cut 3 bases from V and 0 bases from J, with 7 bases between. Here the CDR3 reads CASSPTSSTDTQYF. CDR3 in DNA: TGTGCCAGCTCACCGACTTCCAGCACAGATACGCAGTATTTT.

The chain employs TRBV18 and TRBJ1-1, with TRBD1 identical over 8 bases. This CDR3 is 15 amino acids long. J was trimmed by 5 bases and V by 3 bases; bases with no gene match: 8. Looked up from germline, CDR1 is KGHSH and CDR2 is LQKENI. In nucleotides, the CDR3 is TGTGCCAGCTCACCGCAACAGGGGGAATATACTGAAGCTTTCTTT. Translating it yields CASSPQQGEYTEAFF.

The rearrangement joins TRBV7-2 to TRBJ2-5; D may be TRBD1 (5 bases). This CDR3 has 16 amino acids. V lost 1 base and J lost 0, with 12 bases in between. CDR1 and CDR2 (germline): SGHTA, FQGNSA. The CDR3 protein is CASSLVSGKYQETQYF. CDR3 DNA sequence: TGTGCCAGCAGCTTAGTCTCAGGGAAGTACCAAGAGACCCAGTACTTC.

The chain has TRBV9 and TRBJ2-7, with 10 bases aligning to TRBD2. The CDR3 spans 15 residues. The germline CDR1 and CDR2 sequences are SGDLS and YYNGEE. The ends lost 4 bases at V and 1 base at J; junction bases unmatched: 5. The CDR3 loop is CASSPGTSVSYEQYF. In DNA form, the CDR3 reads TGTGCCAGCAGCCCCGGGACTAGCGTATCCTACGAGCAGTACTTC.

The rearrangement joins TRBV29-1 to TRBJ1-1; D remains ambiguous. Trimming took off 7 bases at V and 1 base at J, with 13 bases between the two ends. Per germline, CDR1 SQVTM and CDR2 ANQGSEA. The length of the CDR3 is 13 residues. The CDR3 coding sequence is TGCAGCGCGATCCGCCAGGAGAACACTGAAGCTTTCTTT. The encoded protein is CSAIRQENTEAFF.

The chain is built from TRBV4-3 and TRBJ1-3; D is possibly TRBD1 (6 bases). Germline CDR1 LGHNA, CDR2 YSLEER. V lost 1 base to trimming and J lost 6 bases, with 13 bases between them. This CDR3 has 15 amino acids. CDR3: CASSQGTARINTIYF. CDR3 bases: TGCGCCAGCAGCCAAGGGACAGCTCGAATAAACACCATATATTTT.

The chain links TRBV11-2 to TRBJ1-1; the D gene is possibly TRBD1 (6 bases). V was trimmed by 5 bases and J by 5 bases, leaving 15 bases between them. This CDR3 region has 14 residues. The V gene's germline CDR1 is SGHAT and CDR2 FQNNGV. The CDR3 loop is CASSSVQGRTEAFF. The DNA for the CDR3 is TGTGCCAGCAGCAGTGTGCAGGGGCGAACTGAAGCTTTCTTT.

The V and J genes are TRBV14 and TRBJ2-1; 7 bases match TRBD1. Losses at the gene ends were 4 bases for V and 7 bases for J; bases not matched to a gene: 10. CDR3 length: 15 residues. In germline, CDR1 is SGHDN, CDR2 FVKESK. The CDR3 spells CASSRRQGSRNEQFF. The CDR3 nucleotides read TGTGCCAGCAGCCGGCGACAGGGTTCACGGAATGAGCAGTTCTTC. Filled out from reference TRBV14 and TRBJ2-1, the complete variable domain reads EAGVTQFPSHSVIEKGQTVTLRCDPISGHDNLYWYRRVMGKEIKFLLHFVKESKQDESGMPNNRFLAERTGGTYSTLKVQPAELEDSGVYFCASSRRQGSRNEQFFGPGTRLTVL.

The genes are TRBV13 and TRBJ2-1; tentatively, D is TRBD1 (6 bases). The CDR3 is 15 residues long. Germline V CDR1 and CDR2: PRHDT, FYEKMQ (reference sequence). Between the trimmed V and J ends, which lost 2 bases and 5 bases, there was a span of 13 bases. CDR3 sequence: CASSLPGARNNEQFF. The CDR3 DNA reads TGTGCCAGCAGCTTACCAGGGGCGCGGAACAATGAGCAGTTCTTC.

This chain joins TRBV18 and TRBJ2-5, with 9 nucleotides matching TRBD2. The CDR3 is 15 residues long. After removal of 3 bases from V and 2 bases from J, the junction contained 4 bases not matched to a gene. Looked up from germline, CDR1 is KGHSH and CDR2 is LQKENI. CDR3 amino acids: CASSPLAGRQETQYF. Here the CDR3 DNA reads TGTGCCAGCTCACCTCTAGCGGGAAGGCAAGAGACCCAGTACTTC.

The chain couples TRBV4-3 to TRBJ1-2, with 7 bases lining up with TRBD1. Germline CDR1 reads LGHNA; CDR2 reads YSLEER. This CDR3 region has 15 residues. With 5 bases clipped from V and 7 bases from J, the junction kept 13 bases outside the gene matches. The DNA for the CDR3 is TGCGCCAGCAGCGAGCAAGTTGACAGGGAAAGTGGCTACACCTTC. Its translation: CASSEQVDRESGYTF.

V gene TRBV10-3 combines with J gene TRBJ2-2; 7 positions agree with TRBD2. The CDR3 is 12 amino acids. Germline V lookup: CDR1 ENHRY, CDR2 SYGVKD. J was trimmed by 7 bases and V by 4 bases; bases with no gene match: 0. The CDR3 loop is CAISGTSGELFF. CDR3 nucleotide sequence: TGTGCCATCAGTGGGACTAGCGGGGAGCTGTTTTTT.

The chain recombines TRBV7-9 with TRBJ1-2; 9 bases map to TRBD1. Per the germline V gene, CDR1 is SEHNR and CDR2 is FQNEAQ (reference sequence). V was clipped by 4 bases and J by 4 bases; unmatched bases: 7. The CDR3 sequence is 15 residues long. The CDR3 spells CASSYRGQGTYGYTF. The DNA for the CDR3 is TGTGCCAGCAGCTACCGGGGACAGGGTACCTATGGCTACACCTTC.

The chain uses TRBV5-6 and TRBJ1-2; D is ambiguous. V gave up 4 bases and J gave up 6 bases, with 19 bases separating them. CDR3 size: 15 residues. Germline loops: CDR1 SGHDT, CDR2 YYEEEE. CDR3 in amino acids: CASSKDTPSPHGYTF. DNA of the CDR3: TGTGCCAGCAGCAAAGACACTCCCAGCCCACATGGCTACACCTTC.

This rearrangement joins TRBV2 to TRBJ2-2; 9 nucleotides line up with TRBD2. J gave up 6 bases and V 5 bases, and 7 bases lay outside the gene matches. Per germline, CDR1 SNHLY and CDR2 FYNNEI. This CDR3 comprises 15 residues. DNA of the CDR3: TGTGCCAGCAGTCCTTCGATAGCGGGAGCCGGGGAGCTGTTTTTT. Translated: CASSPSIAGAGELFF. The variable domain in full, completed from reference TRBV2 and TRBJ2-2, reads EPEVTQTPSHQVTQMGQEVILRCVPISNHLYFYWYRQILGQKVEFLVSFYNNEISEKSEIFDDQFSVERPDGSNFTLKIRSTKLEDSAMYFCASSPSIAGAGELFFGEGSRLTVL.

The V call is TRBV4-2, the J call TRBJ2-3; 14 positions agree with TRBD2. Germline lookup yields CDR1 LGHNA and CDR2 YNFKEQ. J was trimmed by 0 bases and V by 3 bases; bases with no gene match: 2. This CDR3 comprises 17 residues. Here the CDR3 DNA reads TGTGCCAGCAGCCACGGGACTAGCGGGGGTAGCACAGATACGCAGTATTTT. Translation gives CASSHGTSGGSTDTQYF.

Here the CDR3 DNA reads TGTGCCAGCAGTTACCGCGCCTCTCTAGACGAGCAGTACTTC. It specifies CASSYRASLDEQYF. The chain has TRBV6-5 and TRBJ2-7; no reliable D call. V gave up 2 bases and J gave up 5 bases, with 13 bases separating them. Germline loops: CDR1 MNHEY, CDR2 SVGAGI. The CDR3 contains 14 residues.

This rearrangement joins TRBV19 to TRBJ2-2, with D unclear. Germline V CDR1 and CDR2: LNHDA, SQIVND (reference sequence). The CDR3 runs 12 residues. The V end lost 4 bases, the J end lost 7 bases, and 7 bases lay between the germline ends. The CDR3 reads CASSRHLGELFF. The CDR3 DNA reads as TGTGCCAGTAGTAGACATCTCGGGGAGCTGTTTTTT.

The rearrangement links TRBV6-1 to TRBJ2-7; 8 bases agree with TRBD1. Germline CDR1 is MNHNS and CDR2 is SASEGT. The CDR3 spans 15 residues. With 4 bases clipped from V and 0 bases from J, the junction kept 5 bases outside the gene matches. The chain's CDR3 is CASSGGQGYSYEQYF. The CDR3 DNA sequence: TGTGCCAGCAGTGGAGGACAGGGCTACTCCTACGAGCAGTACTTC.

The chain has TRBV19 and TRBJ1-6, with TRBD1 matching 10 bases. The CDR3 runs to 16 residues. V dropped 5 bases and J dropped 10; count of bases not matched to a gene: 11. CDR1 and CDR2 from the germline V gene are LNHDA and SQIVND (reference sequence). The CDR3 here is CASSLRDRGVESPLHF. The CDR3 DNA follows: TGTGCCAGTAGTCTGCGGGACAGGGGAGTGGAATCACCCCTCCACTTT. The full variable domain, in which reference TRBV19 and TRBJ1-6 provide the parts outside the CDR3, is DGGITQSPKYLFRKEGQNVTLSCEQNLNHDAMYWYRQDPGQGLRLIYYSQIVNDFQKGDIAEGYSVSREKKESFPLTVTSAQKNPTAFYLCASSLRDRGVESPLHFGNGTRLTVT.

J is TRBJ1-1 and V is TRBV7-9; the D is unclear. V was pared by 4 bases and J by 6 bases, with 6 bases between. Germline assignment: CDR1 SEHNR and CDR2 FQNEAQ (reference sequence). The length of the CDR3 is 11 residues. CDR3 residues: CASSYIAEAFF. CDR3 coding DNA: TGTGCCAGCAGCTATATAGCTGAAGCTTTCTTT.

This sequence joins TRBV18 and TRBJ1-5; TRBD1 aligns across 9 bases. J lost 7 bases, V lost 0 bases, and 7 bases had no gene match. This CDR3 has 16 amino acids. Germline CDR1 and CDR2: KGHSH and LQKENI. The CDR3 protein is CASSPPGQGGGQPQHF. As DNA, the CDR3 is TGTGCCAGCTCACCACCGGGACAGGGAGGCGGGCAGCCCCAGCATTTT.

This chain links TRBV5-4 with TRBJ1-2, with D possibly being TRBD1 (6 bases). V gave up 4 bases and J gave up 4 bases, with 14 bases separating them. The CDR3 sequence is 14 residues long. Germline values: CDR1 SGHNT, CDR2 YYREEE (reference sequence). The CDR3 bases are TGTGCCAGCAGCCCGGACAGAAACCGCTATGGCTACACCTTC. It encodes CASSPDRNRYGYTF. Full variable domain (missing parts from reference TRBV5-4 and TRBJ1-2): ETGVTQSPTHLIKTRGQQVTLRCSSQSGHNTVSWYQQALGQGPQFIFQYYREEENGRGNFPPRFSGLQFPNYSSELNVNALELDDSALYLCASSPDRNRYGYTFGSGTRLTVV.

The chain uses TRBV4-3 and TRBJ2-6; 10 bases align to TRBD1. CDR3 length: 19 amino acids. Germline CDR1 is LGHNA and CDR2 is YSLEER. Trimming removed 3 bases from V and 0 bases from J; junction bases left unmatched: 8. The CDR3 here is CASSHAGTGVNSGANVLTF. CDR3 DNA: TGCGCCAGCAGCCACGCTGGGACAGGGGTGAACTCTGGGGCCAACGTCCTGACTTTC.

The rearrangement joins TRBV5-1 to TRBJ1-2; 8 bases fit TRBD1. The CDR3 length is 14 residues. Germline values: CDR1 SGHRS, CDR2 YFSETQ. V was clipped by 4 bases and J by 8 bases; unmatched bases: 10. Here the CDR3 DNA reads TGCGCCAGCAGCCTGGATACGACAGGGGTGGGCTACACCTTC. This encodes CASSLDTTGVGYTF.